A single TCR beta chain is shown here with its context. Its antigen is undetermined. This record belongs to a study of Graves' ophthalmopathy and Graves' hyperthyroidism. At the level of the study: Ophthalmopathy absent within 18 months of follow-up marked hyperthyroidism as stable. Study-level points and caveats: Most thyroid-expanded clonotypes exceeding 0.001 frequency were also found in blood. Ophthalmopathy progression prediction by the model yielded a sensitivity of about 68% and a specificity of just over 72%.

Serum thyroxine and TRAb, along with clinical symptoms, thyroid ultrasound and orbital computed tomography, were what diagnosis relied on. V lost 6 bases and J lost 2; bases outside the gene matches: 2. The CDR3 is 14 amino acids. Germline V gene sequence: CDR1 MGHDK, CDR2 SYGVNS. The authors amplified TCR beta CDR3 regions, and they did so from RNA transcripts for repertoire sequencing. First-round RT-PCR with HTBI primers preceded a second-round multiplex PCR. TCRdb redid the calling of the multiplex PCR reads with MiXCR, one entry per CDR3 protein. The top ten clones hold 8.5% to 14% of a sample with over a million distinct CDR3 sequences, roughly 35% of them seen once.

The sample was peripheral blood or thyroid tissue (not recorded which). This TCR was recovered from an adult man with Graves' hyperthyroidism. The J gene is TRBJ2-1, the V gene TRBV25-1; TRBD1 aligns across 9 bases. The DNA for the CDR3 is TGTGCCAGCAGCCGGACAGGGGCCTACAATGAGCAGTTCTTC. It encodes CASSRTGAYNEQFF.